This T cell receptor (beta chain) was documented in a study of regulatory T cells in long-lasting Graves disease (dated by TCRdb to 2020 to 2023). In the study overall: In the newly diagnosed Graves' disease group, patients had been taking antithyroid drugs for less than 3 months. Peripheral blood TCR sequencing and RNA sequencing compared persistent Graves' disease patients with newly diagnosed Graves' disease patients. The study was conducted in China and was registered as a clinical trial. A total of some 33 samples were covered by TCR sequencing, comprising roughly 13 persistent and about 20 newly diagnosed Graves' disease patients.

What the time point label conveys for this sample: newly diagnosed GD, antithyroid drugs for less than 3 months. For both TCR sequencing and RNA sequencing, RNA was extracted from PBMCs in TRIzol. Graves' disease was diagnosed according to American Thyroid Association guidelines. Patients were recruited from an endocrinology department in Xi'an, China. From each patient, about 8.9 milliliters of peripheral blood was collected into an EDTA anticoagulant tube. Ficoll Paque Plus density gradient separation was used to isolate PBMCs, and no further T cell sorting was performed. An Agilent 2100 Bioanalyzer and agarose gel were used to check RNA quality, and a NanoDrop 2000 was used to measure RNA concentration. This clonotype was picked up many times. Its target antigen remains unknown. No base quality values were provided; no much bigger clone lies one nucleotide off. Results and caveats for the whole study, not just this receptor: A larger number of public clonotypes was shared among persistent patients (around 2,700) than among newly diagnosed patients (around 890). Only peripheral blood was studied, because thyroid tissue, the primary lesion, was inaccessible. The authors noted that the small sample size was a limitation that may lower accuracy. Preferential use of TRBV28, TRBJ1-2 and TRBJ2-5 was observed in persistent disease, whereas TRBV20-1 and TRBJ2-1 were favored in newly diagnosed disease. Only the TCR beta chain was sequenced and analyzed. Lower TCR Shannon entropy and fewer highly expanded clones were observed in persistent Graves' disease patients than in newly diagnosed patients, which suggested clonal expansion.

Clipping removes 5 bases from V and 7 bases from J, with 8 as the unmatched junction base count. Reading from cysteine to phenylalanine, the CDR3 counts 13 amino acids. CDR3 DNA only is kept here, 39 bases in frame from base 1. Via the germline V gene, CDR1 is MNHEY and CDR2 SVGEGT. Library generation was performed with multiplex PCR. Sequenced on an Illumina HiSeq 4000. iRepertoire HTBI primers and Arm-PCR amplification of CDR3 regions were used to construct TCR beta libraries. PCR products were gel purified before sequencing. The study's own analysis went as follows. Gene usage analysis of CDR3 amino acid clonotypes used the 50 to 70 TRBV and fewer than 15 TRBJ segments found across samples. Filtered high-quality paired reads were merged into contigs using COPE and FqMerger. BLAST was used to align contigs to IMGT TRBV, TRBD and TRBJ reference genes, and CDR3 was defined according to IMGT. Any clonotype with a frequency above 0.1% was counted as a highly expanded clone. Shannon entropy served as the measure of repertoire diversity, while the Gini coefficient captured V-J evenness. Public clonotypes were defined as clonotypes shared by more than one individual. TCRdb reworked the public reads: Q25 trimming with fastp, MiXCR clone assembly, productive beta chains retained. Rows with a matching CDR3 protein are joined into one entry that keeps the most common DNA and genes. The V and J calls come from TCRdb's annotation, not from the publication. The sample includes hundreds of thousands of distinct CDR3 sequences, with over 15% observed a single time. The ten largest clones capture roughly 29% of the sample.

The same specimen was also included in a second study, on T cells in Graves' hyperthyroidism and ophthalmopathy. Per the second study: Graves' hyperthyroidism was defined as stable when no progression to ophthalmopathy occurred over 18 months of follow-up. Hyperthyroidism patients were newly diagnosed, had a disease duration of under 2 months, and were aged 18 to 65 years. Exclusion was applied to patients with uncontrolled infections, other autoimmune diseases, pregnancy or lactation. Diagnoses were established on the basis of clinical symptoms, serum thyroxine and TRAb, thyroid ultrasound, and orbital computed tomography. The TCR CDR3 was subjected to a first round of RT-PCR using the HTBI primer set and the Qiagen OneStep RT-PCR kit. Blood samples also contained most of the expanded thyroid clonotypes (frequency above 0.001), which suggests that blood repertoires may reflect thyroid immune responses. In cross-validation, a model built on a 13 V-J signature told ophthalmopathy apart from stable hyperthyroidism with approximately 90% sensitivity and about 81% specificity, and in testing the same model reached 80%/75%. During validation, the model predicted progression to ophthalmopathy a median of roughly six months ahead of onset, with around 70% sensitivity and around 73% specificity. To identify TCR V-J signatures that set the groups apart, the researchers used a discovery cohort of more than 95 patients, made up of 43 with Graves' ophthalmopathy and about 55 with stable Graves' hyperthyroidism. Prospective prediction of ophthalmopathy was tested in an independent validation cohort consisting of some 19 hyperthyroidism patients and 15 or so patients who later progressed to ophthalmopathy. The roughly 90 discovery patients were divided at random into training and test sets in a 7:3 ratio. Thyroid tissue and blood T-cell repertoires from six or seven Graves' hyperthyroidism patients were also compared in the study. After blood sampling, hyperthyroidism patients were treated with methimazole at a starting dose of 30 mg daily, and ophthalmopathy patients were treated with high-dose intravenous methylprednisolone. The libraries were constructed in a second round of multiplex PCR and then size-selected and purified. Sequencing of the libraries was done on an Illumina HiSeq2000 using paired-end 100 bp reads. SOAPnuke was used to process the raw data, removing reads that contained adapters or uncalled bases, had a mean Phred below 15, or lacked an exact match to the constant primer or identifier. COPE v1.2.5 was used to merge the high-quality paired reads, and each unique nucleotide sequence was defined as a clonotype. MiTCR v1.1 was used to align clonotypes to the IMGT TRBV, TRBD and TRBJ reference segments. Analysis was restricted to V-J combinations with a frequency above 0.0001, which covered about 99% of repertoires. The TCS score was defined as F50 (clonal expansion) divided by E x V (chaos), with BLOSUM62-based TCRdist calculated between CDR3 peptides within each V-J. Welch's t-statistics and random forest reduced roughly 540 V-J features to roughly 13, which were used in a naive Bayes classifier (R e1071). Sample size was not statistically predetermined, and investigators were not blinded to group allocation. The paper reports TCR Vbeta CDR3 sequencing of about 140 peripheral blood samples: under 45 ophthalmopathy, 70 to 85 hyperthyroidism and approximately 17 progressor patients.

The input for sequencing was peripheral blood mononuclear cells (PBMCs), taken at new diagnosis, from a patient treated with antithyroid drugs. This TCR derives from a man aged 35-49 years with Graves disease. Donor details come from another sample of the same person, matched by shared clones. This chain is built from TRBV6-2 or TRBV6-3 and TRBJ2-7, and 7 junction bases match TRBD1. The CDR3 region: CASSLTGRMEQYF. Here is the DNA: TGTGCCAGCAGTCTGACAGGGAGAATGGAGCAGTACTTC.